This T cell receptor beta chain was sequenced in a study of Tregs in tolerant kidney transplant recipients. On this clone itself: The antigen remains unidentified.

V was shortened by 5 bases and J by 2 bases, with 12 bases between the two germline ends. CDR1 is SGHTA, CDR2 FQGNSA, per germline. The CDR3 is 15 residues long. The table came from immunoSEQ multiplex PCR; TCRdb's copy has only in-frame clones and leaves some out. The data hold roughly 9,000 clones, with more than 40% observed a single time. Material: CD4+ T cells from blood cultured with allogeneic cells. V is TRBV7-2 and J is TRBJ2-2; D is ambiguous. This clonotype was sampled from a human donor in good health. CDR3 in amino acids: CASSERQFNTGELFF. In nucleotides, the CDR3 is TGTGCCAGCAGCGAGAGGCAGTTTAACACCGGGGAGCTGTTTTTT. The complete variable domain, with remaining parts taken from reference TRBV7-2 and TRBJ2-2, reads GAGVSQSPSNKVTEKGKDVELRCDPISGHTALYWYRQSLGQGLEFLIYFQGNSAPDKSGLPSDRFSAERTGGSVSTLTIQRTQQEDSAVYLCASSERQFNTGELFFGEGSRLTVL.